Here is one T cell receptor (beta chain) with its context. The data belong to a study of Ad26.COV2.S vaccination and SARS-CoV-2 variants. Study summary: By the intramuscular route, Ad26.COV2.S was given once, or twice 56 days apart.

Indicated treatment: roughly 18 received Ad26.COV2.S at low or high dose, single or two shots; about five received placebo; per-sample allocation not given. Each sample was drawn 63 days after the first injection (of vaccine or placebo). Boston hosted the donor, who was an adult aged 18-55 years. Here immunoSEQ multiplex PCR was the method, and the copy in TCRdb shows in-frame clones only, minus some. The data contain about 350,000 clones, roughly 84% of them singletons. This CDR3 contains 12 residues. Per germline, CDR1 SNHLY and CDR2 FYNNEI. V shed 6 bases, J shed 12 bases, and the junction held 10 bases outside the gene matches.

The sequence was collected from a person between 18 and 65 years old who received the Ad26.COV2.S COVID-19 vaccine or a placebo. The sample was peripheral blood, taken in a trial of Ad26.COV2.S vaccine versus placebo. The chain uses TRBV2 and TRBJ2-7, with 8 bases fitting TRBD1. DNA for the CDR3: TGTGCCAGCAGACTGACAGGGGTAGGAGGGTACTTC. The encoded protein is CASRLTGVGGYF.